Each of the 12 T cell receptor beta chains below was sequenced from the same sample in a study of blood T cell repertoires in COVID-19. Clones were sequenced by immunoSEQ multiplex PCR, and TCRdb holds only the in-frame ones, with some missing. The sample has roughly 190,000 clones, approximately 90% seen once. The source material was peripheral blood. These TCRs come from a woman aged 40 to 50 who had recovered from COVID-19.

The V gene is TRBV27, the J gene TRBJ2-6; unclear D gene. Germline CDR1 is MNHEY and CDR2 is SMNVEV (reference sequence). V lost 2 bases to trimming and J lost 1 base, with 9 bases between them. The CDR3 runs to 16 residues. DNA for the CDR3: TGTGCCAGCAGTTTACTGCAGACATCTGGGGCCAACGTCCTGACTTTC. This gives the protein CASSLLQTSGANVLTF.

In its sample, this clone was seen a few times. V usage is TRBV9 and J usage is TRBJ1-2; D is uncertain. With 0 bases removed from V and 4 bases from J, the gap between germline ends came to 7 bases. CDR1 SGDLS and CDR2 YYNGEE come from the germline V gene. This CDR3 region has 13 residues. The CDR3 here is CASSVGNSYGYTF. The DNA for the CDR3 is TGTGCCAGCAGCGTAGGGAACAGCTATGGCTACACCTTC.

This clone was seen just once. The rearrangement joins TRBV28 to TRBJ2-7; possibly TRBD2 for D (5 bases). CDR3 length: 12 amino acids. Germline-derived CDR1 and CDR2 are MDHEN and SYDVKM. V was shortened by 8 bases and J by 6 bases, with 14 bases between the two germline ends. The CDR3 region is CASRTGSPEQYF. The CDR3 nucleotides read TGTGCCAGCCGCACGGGGAGTCCCGAGCAGTACTTC.

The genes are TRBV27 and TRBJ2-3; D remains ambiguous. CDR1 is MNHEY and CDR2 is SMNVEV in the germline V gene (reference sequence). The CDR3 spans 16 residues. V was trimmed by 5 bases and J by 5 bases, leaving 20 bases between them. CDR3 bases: TGTGCCAGCAGTCCCCCGGATGGGCCTTTGAGAGATACGCAGTATTTT. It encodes CASSPPDGPLRDTQYF.

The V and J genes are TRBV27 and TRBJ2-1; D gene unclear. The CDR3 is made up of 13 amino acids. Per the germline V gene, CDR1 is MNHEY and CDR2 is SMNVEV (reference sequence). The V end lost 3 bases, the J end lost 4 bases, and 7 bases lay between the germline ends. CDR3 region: CASSFGAYNEQFF. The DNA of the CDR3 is TGTGCCAGCAGTTTTGGTGCGTACAATGAGCAGTTCTTC.

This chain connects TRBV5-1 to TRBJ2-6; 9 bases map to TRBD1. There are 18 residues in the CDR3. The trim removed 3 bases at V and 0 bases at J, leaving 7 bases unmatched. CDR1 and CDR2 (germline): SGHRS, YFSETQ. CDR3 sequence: CASSYDRGFSSGANVLTF. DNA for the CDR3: TGCGCCAGCAGCTACGACAGGGGGTTTAGCTCTGGGGCCAACGTCCTGACTTTC.

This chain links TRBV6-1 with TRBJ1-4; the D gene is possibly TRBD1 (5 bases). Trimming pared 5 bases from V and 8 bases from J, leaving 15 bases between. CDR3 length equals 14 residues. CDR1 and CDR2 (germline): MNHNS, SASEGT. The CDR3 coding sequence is TGTGCCAGCAGTTCGGAGGGGTTGCCGGAAAAACTGTTTTTT. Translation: CASSSEGLPEKLFF.

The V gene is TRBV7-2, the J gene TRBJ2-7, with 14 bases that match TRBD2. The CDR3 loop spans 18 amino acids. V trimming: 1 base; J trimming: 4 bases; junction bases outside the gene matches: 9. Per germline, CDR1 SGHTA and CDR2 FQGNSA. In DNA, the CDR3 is TGTGCCAGCAGCTTAGTATGGGGACTAGCGGGAGTACAGTACGAGCAGTACTTC. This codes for CASSLVWGLAGVQYEQYF.

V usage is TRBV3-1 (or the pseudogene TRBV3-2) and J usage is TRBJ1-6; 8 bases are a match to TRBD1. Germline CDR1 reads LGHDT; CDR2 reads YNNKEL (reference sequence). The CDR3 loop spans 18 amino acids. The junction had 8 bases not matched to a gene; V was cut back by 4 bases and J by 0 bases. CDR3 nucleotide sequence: TGTGCCAGCAGCCCTCGACAGGGGAGCACCTCCTATAATTCACCCCTCCACTTT. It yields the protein CASSPRQGSTSYNSPLHF.

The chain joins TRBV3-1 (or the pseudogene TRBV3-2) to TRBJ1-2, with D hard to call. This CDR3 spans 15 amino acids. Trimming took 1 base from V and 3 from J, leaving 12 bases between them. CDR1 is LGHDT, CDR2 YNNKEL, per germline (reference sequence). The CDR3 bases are TGTGCCAGCAGCCAAGGGGCTGCTTATTACTATGGCTACACCTTC. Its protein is CASSQGAAYYYGYTF.

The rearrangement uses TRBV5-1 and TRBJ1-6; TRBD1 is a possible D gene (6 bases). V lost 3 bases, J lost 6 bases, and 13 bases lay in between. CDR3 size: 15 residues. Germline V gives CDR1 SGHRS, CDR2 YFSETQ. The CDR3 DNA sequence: TGCGCCAGCAGCTCGGACAGTTGGGGTAATTCACCCCTCCACTTT. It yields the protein CASSSDSWGNSPLHF.

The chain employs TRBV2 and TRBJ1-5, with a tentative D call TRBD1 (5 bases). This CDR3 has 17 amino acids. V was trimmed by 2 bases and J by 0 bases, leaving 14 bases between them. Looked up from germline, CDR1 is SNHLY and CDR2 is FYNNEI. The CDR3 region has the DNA TGTGCCAGCAGTGAAAGGTTCAGGACATATAGCAATCAGCCCCAGCATTTT. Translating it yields CASSERFRTYSNQPQHF.